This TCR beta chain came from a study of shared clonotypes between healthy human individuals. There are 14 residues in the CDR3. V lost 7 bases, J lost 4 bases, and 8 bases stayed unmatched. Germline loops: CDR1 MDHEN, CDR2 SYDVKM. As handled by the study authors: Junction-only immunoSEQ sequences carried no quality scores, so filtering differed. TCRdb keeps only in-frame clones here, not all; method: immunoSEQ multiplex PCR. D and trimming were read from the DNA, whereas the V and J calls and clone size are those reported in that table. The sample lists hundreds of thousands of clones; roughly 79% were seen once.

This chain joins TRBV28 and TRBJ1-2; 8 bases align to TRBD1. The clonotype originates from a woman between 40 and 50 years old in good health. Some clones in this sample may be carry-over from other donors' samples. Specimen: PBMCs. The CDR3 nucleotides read TGTGCCAGCATTGGACAGGGTGCTATCTATGGCTACACCTTC. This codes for CASIGQGAIYGYTF.